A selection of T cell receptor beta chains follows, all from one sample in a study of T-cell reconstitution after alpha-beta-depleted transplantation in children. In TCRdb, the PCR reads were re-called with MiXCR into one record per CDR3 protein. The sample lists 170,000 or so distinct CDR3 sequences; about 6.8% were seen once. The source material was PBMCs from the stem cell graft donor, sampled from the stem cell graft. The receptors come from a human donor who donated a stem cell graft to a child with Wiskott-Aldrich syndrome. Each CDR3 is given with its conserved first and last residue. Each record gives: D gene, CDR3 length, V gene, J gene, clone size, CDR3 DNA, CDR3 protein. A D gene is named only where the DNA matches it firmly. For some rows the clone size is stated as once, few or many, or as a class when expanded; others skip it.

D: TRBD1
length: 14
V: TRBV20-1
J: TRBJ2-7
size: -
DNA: TGCAGTGCTAGGGATATGACAGGGCCCTACGAGCAGTACTTC
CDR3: CSARDMTGPYEQYF

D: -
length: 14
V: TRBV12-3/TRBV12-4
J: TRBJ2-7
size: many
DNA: TGTGCCAGCAGTTTATTCGCTAGCTCCTACGAGCAGTACTTC
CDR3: CASSLFASSYEQYF

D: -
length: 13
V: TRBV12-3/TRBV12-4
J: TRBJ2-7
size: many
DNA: TGTGCCAGCAGTTTGCCGGGAACCTACGAGCAGTACTTC
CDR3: CASSLPGTYEQYF

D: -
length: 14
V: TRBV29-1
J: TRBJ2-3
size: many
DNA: TGCAGCGTTGCGGCGGGGAGGACCACAGATACGCAGTATTTT
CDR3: CSVAAGRTTDTQYF

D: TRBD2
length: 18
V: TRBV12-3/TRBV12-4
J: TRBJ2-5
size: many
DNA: TGTGCCAGCACCTCTCGGACTAGCGGGAGGGCATCGTCATGGACCCAGTACTTC
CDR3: CASTSRTSGRASSWTQYF

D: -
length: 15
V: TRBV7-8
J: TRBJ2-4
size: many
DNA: TGTGCCAGCAGCCAGACTACATTAGCCAAAAACATTCAGTACTTC
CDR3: CASSQTTLAKNIQYF

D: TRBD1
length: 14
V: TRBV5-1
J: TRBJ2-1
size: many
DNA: TGCGCCAGCAGCCCTGGACAGGGCTACAATGAGCAGTTCTTC
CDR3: CASSPGQGYNEQFF

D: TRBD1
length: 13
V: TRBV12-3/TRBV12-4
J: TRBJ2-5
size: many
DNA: TGTGCCAGCAGTCGGGACAGAGACGAGACCCAGTACTTC
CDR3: CASSRDRDETQYF

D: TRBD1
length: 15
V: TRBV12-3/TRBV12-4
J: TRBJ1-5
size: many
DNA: TGTGCCAGCAGTTCGGACAGGGGGCATGTTCAGCCCCAGCATTTT
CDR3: CASSSDRGHVQPQHF

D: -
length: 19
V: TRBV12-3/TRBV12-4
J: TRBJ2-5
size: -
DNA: -
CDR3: CASSSSGLAVHGAQETQYF

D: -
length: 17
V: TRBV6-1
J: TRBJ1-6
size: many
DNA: TGTGCCAGCAGTGGGGCCGCAGGGAGCTCCTATAATTCACCCCTCCACTTT
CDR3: CASSGAAGSSYNSPLHF

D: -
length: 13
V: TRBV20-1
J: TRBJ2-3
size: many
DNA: TGCAGTGCTCACTCAGGGGCCATGGATACGCAGTATTTT
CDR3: CSAHSGAMDTQYF

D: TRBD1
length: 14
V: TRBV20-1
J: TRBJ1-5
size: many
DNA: TGCAGTGCCACCGTGAAGGGGGCGGCTCAGCCCCAGCATTTT
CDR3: CSATVKGAAQPQHF

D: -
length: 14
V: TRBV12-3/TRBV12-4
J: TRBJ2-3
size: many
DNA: TGTGCCAGCAGTTTTTGGGGTACCTCGGATACGCAGTATTTT
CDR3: CASSFWGTSDTQYF

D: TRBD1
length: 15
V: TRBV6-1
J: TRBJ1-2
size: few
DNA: TGTGCCAGCAGTGAATGGGGACAGGGAATGTATGGCTACACCTTC
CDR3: CASSEWGQGMYGYTF

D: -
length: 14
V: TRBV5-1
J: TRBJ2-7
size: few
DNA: TGCGCCAGCAGCTTGGACGGGAGTCGTACCGAGCAGTACTTC
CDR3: CASSLDGSRTEQYF

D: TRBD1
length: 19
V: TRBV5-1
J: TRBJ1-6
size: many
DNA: TGCGCCAGCAGCTCGGAACCAGGACAGGGTCCGGGAGGGAATTCACCCCTCCACTTT
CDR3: CASSSEPGQGPGGNSPLHF

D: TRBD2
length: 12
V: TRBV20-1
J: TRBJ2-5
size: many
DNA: TGCAGTGCTAGTCCCGGGGGGGAGACCCAGTACTTC
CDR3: CSASPGGETQYF

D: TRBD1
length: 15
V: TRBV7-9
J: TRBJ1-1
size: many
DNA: TGTGCCAGCAGCACCCGGGACAGCATGAACACTGAAGCTTTCTTT
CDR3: CASSTRDSMNTEAFF

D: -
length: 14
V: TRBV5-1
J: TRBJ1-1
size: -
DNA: TGCGCCAGCAGCTTCACGGAGATCAACACTGAAGCTTTCTTT
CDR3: CASSFTEINTEAFF

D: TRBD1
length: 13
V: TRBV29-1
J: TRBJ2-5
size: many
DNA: TGCAGCGTCCCAGGGGGCGTACAAGAGACCCAGTACTTC
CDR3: CSVPGGVQETQYF

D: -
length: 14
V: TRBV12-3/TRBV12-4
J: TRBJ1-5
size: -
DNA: TGTGCCAGCAGTTTAGCTGGGCGCAATCAGCCCCAGCATTTT
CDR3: CASSLAGRNQPQHF

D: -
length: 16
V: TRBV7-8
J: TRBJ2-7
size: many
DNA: TGTGCCAGCAGCTTTCCCTTACAGGGAGGAAGCTACGAGCAGTACTTC
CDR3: CASSFPLQGGSYEQYF

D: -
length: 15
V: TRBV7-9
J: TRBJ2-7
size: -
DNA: TGTGCCAGCAGCTTCCTGGGACGGAGCTCCTACGAGCAGTACTTC
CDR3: CASSFLGRSSYEQYF

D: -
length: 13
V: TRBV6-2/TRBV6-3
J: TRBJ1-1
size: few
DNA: TGTGCCAGCAGCACCCGCCGGACCACTGAAGCTTTCTTT
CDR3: CASSTRRTTEAFF

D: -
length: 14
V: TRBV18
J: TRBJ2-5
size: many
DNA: TGTGCCAGCTCACCACCGGTGGCCCAAGAGACCCAGTACTTC
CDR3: CASSPPVAQETQYF

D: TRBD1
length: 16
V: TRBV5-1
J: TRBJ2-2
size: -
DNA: TGCGCCAGCAGCCCGGCCGGGACAGCGAACACCGGGGAGCTGTTTTTT
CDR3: CASSPAGTANTGELFF

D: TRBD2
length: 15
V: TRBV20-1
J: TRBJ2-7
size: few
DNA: TGCAGTGCTAGAGATTCGACTAGCGGGGCCTACGAGCAGTACTTC
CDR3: CSARDSTSGAYEQYF

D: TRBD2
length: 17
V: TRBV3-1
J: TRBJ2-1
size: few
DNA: TGTGCCAGCTCGGGACTAGCGGGGAAGAGCTCCTACAATGAGCAGTTCTTC
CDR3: CASSGLAGKSSYNEQFF

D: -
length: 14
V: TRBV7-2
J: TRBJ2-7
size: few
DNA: TGTGCCAGCAGCCCTCGCGCGAGCTCCTACGAGCAGTACTTC
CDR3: CASSPRASSYEQYF

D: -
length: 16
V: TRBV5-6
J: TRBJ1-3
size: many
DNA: TGTGCCAGCAGCTCAAGGACCCTGGCGAGGGGAAACACCATATATTTT
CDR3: CASSSRTLARGNTIYF

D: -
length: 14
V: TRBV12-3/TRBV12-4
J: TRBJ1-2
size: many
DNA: TGTGCCAGCAGTCCGTCGTCCAGGGGCAGCGGCTACACCTTC
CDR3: CASSPSSRGSGYTF

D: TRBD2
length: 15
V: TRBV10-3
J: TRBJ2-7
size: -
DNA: TGTGCCATCAGTGAGTCCATGGCGGGAGTTTACGAGCAGTACTTC
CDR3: CAISESMAGVYEQYF

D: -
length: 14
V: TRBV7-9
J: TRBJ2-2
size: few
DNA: TGTGCCAGCAGCCTGACCCATTCCACCGGGGAGCTGTTTTTT
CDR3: CASSLTHSTGELFF

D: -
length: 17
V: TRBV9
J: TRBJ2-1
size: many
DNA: TGTGCCAGCAGCGTAGGTCAAATGGGGGGAGGAAGGAATGAGCAGTTCTTC
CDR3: CASSVGQMGGGRNEQFF

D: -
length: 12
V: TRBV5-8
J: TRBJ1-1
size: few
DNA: TGTGCCAGCAGCTTGCTCAAACGGGGAGCTTTCTTT
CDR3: CASSLLKRGAFF

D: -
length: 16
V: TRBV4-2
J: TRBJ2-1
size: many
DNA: TGTGCCAGCAGCCAAGATTTACGGGGGGCTAAAAATGAGCAGTTCTTC
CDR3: CASSQDLRGAKNEQFF

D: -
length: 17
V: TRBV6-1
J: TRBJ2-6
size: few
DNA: TGTGCCAGCCTAGGGTATCCTCGAACCTCTGGGGCCAACGTCCTGACTTTC
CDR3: CASLGYPRTSGANVLTF

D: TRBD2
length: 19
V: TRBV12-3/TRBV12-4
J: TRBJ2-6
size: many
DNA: TGTGCCAGCAGTCTTAACGGGGAGGGTTTATCGTCTGGGGCCAACGTCCTGACTTTC
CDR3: CASSLNGEGLSSGANVLTF

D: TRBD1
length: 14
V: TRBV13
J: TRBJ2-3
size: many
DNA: TGTGCCAGCCGATCACAGGGGGCTGGGGATACGCAGTATTTT
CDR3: CASRSQGAGDTQYF